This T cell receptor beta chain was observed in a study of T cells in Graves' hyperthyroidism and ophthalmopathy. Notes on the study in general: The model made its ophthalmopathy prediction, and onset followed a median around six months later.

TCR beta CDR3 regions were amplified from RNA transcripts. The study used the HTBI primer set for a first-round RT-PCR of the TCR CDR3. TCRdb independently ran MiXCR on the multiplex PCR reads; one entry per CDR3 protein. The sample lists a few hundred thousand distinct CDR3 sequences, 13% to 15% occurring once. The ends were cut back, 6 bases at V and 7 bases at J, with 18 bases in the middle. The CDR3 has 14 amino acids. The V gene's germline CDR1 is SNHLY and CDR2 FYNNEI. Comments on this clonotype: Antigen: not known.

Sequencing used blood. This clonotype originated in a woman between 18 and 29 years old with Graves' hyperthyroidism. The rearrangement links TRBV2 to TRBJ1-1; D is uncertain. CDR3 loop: CASSLDQWGGEAFF. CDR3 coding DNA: TGTGCCAGCAGCTTGGACCAGTGGGGAGGTGAAGCTTTCTTT.